Below, 26 T cell receptor beta chains from the same sample are listed, as sequenced in a study of human T cells and chemical hapten exposure. Stated time point: patch test 3, about 24 weeks after DPC sensitization. Treatment here: therapeutic diphenylcyclopropenone sensitization with weekly scalp DPC. MiXCR was run by TCRdb on the RACE reads, yielding one entry per CDR3 protein. Of about 190,000 distinct CDR3 sequences listed, 24% were seen once; the top ten hold over 2%. The specimen was whole blood, collected in connection with sensitization to the hapten diphenylcyclopropenone (DPC). The receptors were gathered from a woman between 35 and 50 years old with alopecia areata. Some clones in this sample may be carry-over from other donors' samples.

This rearrangement joins TRBV20-1 to TRBJ2-3; the match to TRBD1 covers 7 bases. The ends lost 7 bases at V and 2 bases at J; junction bases unmatched: 6. From germline, CDR1 is DFQATT and CDR2 SNEGSKA (reference sequence). The CDR3 spans 13 residues. The CDR3, as DNA: TGCAGTGGACAGGGACATTCCACAGATACGCAGTATTTT. Translating gives CSGQGHSTDTQYF.

This sequence joins TRBV21-1 and TRBJ1-5; the table's TRBD1 call for D was not verified on the DNA. TRBV21-1 is a recognized pseudogene. The CDR3 has 14 amino acids. The CDR3, as DNA: TGTGCCAGCAGCCTCCGACCCATCACAGGGGCCCAGCATTTT. This encodes CASSLRPITGAQHF.

The gene calls are TRBV24-1 and TRBJ2-3; tentative D call: TRBD1 (5 bases). Trimming shortened V by 9 bases and J by 2 bases, and 20 bases separated the two germline ends. Per germline, CDR1 KGHDR and CDR2 SFDVKD. This CDR3 has 16 amino acids. The CDR3 region has the DNA TGTGCCACCTGCATGGGGCTCAAATCGTCCACAGATACGCAGTATTTT. Protein sequence: CATCMGLKSSTDTQYF.

The chain is built from TRBV6-5 and TRBJ2-3; 9 bases line up with TRBD2. The germline gives CDR1 MNHEY, CDR2 SVGAGI. V shed 6 bases and J 4 bases; nucleotides not matched to a gene: 8. CDR3 size: 15 residues. The CDR3 DNA reads as TGTGCCAGCAGACCACCGGGACTAGCTTCAGATACGCAGTATTTT. Its translation: CASRPPGLASDTQYF.

The rearrangement links TRBV7-2 to TRBJ2-3; no clear D. Germline values: CDR1 SGHTA, CDR2 FQGNSA. This CDR3 region has 16 residues. Between the trimmed V and J ends, which lost 1 base and 0 bases, there was a span of 11 bases. CDR3 coding DNA: TGTGCCAGCAGCTTAGTGGCAAGCGCTAGCACAGATACGCAGTATTTT. It is translated as CASSLVASASTDTQYF.

The CDR3 nucleotides read TGTGCCAGCTCACCAGACGGTTCTGGGGAGCAGTACTTC. Protein sequence: CASSPDGSGEQYF. The chain has TRBV18 and TRBJ2-7; D unresolved. CDR1 and CDR2 from the germline V gene are KGHSH and LQKENI. The CDR3 runs to 13 residues. V lost 2 bases to trimming and J lost 7 bases, with 12 bases between them.

Ten or more counts support this clonotype. V and J are TRBV4-2 and TRBJ1-2; D ambiguous. The CDR3 spans 12 residues. V lost 3 bases and J lost 6, with 8 bases in between. CDR1 and CDR2 from the germline V gene are LGHNA and YNFKEQ. The CDR3, as DNA: TGTGCCAGCAGCCAGGGATCCGATGGCTACACCTTC. Translating it yields CASSQGSDGYTF.

This clonotype has only a few counts. The CDR3 is CATSRGASGSYNEQFF. CDR3 DNA sequence: TGTGCCACCAGCAGAGGGGCTAGCGGTTCCTACAATGAGCAGTTCTTC. The chain is built from TRBV15 and TRBJ2-1; 7 bases map to TRBD2. Germline loops: CDR1 LNHNV, CDR2 YYDKDF (reference sequence). The CDR3 extends over 16 amino acids. V was clipped by 1 base and J by 1 base; unmatched bases: 4.

In its sample, this clonotype was seen a few times. The chain recombines TRBV24-1 with TRBJ1-1; possible D gene TRBD1, 5 bases. V was cut by 7 bases and J by 3 bases, with 14 bases left in between. CDR3 length: 14 residues. Germline V lookup: CDR1 KGHDR, CDR2 SFDVKD. The CDR3: CATRGGGSYTEAFF. In DNA form, the CDR3 reads TGTGCCACCAGGGGGGGAGGATCGTACACTGAAGCTTTCTTT.

This clonotype was counted between two and nine times. The chain uses TRBV21-1 and TRBJ1-1; the table's D call, TRBD1, has no DNA check behind it. TRBV21-1 counts as a pseudogene. The CDR3 spans 12 residues. In nucleotides, the CDR3 is TGTGCCAGCAGACAGGGGGGGACTGAAGCTTTCTTT. Its translation is CASRQGGTEAFF.

The sample holds a few counts of this clonotype. The rearrangement uses TRBV29-1 and TRBJ1-1; TRBD1 matches at 11 bases. This CDR3 is built from 14 residues. The germline V gene has CDR1 SQVTM and CDR2 ANQGSEA. Trimming took 5 bases from V and 5 from J; bases not matched to a gene: 7. CDR3 loop: CSVSRTGGETEAFF. CDR3 DNA: TGCAGCGTTTCCCGGACAGGGGGCGAGACTGAAGCTTTCTTT.

In this sample, this clonotype turned up many times. The chain uses TRBV7-9 and TRBJ1-1; D call uncertain. Germline loops: CDR1 SEHNR, CDR2 FQNEAQ (reference sequence). This CDR3 comprises 12 residues. Trimming removed 3 bases at V and 6 bases at J, with 8 bases between. In nucleotides, the CDR3 is TGTGCCAGCAGCTTGTGGGTGGCTGAAGCTTTCTTT. Protein product: CASSLWVAEAFF. Together with reference TRBV7-9 and TRBJ1-1, the CDR3 gives the full variable domain: DTGVSQNPRHKITKRGQNVTFRCDPISEHNRLYWYRQTLGQGPEFLTYFQNEAQLEKSRLLSDRFSAERPKGSFSTLEIQRTEQGDSAMYLCASSLWVAEAFFGQGTRLTVV.

CDR3: CASSLGGGGSYNEQFF. The CDR3 nucleotides are TGTGCCAGCAGCTTGGGGGGAGGGGGCTCCTACAATGAGCAGTTCTTC. This chain connects TRBV7-2 to TRBJ2-1, with D perhaps matching TRBD2 (7 bases). Germline CDR1 and CDR2: SGHTA and FQGNSA. Trimming took off 3 bases at V and 0 bases at J, with 12 bases between the two ends. The CDR3 is 16 residues long.

A few counts support this clonotype. The rearrangement uses TRBV12-3 or TRBV12-4 and TRBJ1-1; D not resolved. There are 11 residues in the CDR3. Trimming took off 9 bases at V and 5 bases at J, with 10 bases between the two ends. The CDR3 region has the DNA TGTGCCAGTACCCGAGGGACTGAAGCTTTCTTT. This encodes CASTRGTEAFF.

This clonotype was counted a few times. The V and J genes are TRBV4-1 and TRBJ2-1; a possible D gene is TRBD2 (5 bases). Germline-derived CDR1 and CDR2 are MGHRA and YSYEKL. This CDR3 contains 13 residues. Trimming took off 4 bases at V and 8 bases at J, with 12 bases between the two ends. CDR3 residues: CASSPEGMDEQFF. The CDR3 DNA is TGCGCCAGCAGCCCCGAGGGAATGGATGAGCAGTTCTTC.

This clonotype occurred a few times. This rearrangement joins TRBV4-3 to TRBJ1-2, with D maybe TRBD1 (5 bases). Germline CDR1 LGHNA, CDR2 YSLEER. This CDR3 contains 14 residues. V was cut by 0 bases and J by 7 bases, with 12 bases left in between. CDR3 residues: CASSQDWAQGGYTF. CDR3 bases: TGCGCCAGCAGCCAAGATTGGGCGCAGGGTGGCTACACCTTC.

In this sample, this clonotype turned up a few times. The J gene is TRBJ2-3, the V gene TRBV10-3; D uncertain. The CDR3 contains 16 residues. Germline V gene sequence: CDR1 ENHRY, CDR2 SYGVKD. The ends were cut back, 2 bases at V and 0 bases at J, with 12 bases in the middle. The CDR3 sequence: CAISEGQVPSTDTQYF. For the CDR3, the DNA is TGTGCCATCAGTGAGGGGCAGGTGCCTAGCACAGATACGCAGTATTTT.

This clonotype has only a few counts. V gene TRBV7-2 combines with J gene TRBJ2-1, with a tentative D call TRBD1 (6 bases). V was cut by 3 bases and J by 5 bases, with 20 bases left in between. The CDR3 has 17 amino acids. CDR1 SGHTA and CDR2 FQGNSA come from the germline V gene. The CDR3 DNA follows: TGTGCCAGCAGCTTCGCCTACAGGGTAAAATCTGACAATGAGCAGTTCTTC. It codes for CASSFAYRVKSDNEQFF.

This chain links TRBV4-3 with TRBJ2-7; 8 bases fit TRBD1. The CDR3 consists of 18 residues. Germline loops: CDR1 LGHNA, CDR2 YSLEER. V dropped 0 bases and J dropped 5; count of bases not matched to a gene: 15. Here the CDR3 DNA reads TGCGCCAGCAGCCAAGATTGGTACCAGGGGGCCGATGCGGACGAGCAGTACTTC. This encodes CASSQDWYQGADADEQYF.

This chain uses TRBV7-2 with TRBJ2-1, with D possibly being TRBD1 (5 bases). V was clipped by 1 base and J by 8 bases, with 15 bases between them. This CDR3 has 15 amino acids. CDR1 is SGHTA, CDR2 FQGNSA, per germline. The CDR3 loop is CASSLEGVRVDEQFF. The CDR3 bases are TGTGCCAGCAGCTTAGAAGGGGTTAGGGTGGATGAGCAGTTCTTC.

This clonotype has only a few counts. The CDR3 DNA reads as TGCGCCAGCAATACAGGGGGGAACACCGGGGAGCTGTTTTTT. It codes for CASNTGGNTGELFF. V is TRBV5-1 and J is TRBJ2-2, with 8 bases matching TRBD1. The CDR3 sequence is 14 residues long. J was trimmed by 1 base and V by 6 bases; bases with no gene match: 2. From germline, CDR1 is SGHRS and CDR2 YFSETQ.

As concerns this clonotype: The junction does not match germline at one end; this may be a read error. V and J are TRBV10-3 and TRBJ2-3, with 10 positions matching TRBD2. Germline assignment: CDR1 ENHRY and CDR2 SYGVKD. The CDR3 loop spans 16 amino acids. CDR3 nucleotides: TGTGTCATCAGTGAGGGGAGCGGGAGGGGCACAGATACGCAGTATTTT. The encoded protein is CVISEGSGRGTDTQYF.

The chain uses TRBV7-9 and TRBJ1-2; no reliable D call. Germline loops: CDR1 SEHNR, CDR2 FQNEAQ (reference sequence). Trimming cost V 3 bases and J 7 bases, with 9 bases left between them. This CDR3 spans 12 amino acids. The CDR3 DNA reads TGTGCCAGCAGCTTGGGGAAGGGTGGCTACACCTTC. Translating it yields CASSLGKGGYTF. Combining the CDR3 with reference TRBV7-9 and TRBJ1-2 gives the whole variable domain DTGVSQNPRHKITKRGQNVTFRCDPISEHNRLYWYRQTLGQGPEFLTYFQNEAQLEKSRLLSDRFSAERPKGSFSTLEIQRTEQGDSAMYLCASSLGKGGYTFGSGTRLTVV.

The CDR3, as DNA: TGCAGTGCTAGAGATCTACTGACTAGCGGGGGTCAACCTGTGGACTACGAGCAGTACTTC. It codes for CSARDLLTSGGQPVDYEQYF. This sequence joins TRBV20-1 and TRBJ2-7; 12 nucleotides match TRBD2. V shed 0 bases, J shed 3 bases, and the junction held 18 bases outside the gene matches. The CDR3 contains 20 residues. CDR1 DFQATT and CDR2 SNEGSKA come from the germline V gene (reference sequence).

V usage is TRBV20-1 and J usage is TRBJ2-7, with a tentative D call TRBD1 (6 bases). CDR1 is DFQATT, CDR2 SNEGSKA, per germline (reference sequence). Trimming removed 4 bases from V and 0 bases from J, with 16 bases in between. This CDR3 region has 15 residues. The CDR3 sequence is CSAILRGHSSYEQYF. In nucleotides, the CDR3 is TGCAGTGCTATCCTTCGGGGACACAGCTCCTACGAGCAGTACTTC.

The V gene is TRBV3-1, the J gene TRBJ2-4; the D is unclear. In germline, CDR1 is LGHDT, CDR2 YNNKEL (reference sequence). CDR3 length equals 15 residues. V was clipped by 3 bases and J by 8 bases, with 17 bases between them. This chain's CDR3 is CASSQKLLGKDIQYF. The CDR3 nucleotides are TGTGCCAGCAGCCAGAAGTTGTTGGGAAAGGACATTCAGTACTTC.